The entry below gives a single TCR beta chain sequence along with its context. This entry comes from a study of T cell responses to AZD1222 COVID-19 vaccine. TCRdb's table, derived via immunoSEQ multiplex PCR, lists solely in-frame clones and lacks some. The top ten hold roughly 1.6% of the sample, which has 95,000 to 150,000 clones, more than 80% seen once. The CDR3 length is 14 residues. CDR1 is SNHLY, CDR2 FYNNEI, per germline. With V trimmed by 4 bases and J by 3 bases, 6 bases remained unmatched. The gene calls are TRBV2 and TRBJ2-7; 7 bases align to TRBD1. Sequences were derived from peripheral blood, sampled on day 0 of AZD1222 vaccination. This TCR was sampled from an adult in good health. CDR3 DNA: TGTGCCAGCAGTGGAGGGGGCGGTTTCTACGAGCAGTACTTC. This translates into CASSGGGGFYEQYF.